A single sample is the source of the 5 T cell receptor beta chains below, sequenced in a study of T-cell reconstitution after alpha-beta-depleted transplantation in children. A library of TCRbeta sequences, prepared with unique molecular identifiers, was generated. One entry per CDR3 protein, called by TCRdb with MiXCR from the PCR reads. Of some 290,000 distinct CDR3 sequences listed, 9.9% are singletons. The sequenced sample was PBMCs from the stem cell graft donor, obtained from the stem cell graft. The source is a human donor who donated a stem cell graft to a child with SCID.

This clonotype was counted at least ten times. V usage is TRBV2 and J usage is TRBJ1-2, with D possibly matching TRBD1 (6 bases). Germline assignment: CDR1 SNHLY and CDR2 FYNNEI. The CDR3 length is 12 residues. V shed 7 bases and J shed 4 bases, with 10 bases lying between them. The CDR3 reads CASITGPYGYTF. CDR3 bases: TGTGCCAGCATCACAGGGCCCTATGGCTACACCTTC.

The rearrangement joins TRBV2 to TRBJ2-5, with 11 bases lining up with TRBD2. Germline V gives CDR1 SNHLY, CDR2 FYNNEI. Germline trimming cut 4 bases from V and 3 bases from J; bases unmatched to any gene: 10. CDR3 length equals 17 residues. CDR3: CASSGTSGGANKETQYF. The CDR3 nucleotides read TGTGCCAGCAGTGGAACTAGCGGGGGAGCAAACAAAGAGACCCAGTACTTC.

This clonotype was seen many times. The chain links TRBV3-1 to TRBJ1-2; TRBD1 might be the D (6 bases). Per the germline V gene, CDR1 is LGHDT and CDR2 is YNNKEL (reference sequence). This CDR3 has 16 amino acids. Trimming removed 1 base at V and 8 bases at J, with 20 bases between. CDR3 sequence (DNA): TGTGCCAGCAGCCAAGGGGCCGCACAGGGTCGCGGCGGCTACACCTTC. This encodes CASSQGAAQGRGGYTF.

This clonotype appeared a few times. V usage is TRBV20-1 and J usage is TRBJ2-5; D may be TRBD1 (8 bases). This CDR3 is 14 amino acids long. CDR1 is DFQATT, CDR2 SNEGSKA, per germline (reference sequence). Between the trimmed V and J ends, which lost 6 bases and 4 bases, there was a span of 18 bases. DNA for the CDR3: TGCAGTGCGAGACGGACAGGGAGGGGAGAGACCCAGTACTTC. Amino acid sequence: CSARRTGRGETQYF.

In this sample, this clonotype turned up many times. The chain links TRBV12-3 or TRBV12-4 to TRBJ2-2; tentative D call: TRBD1 (5 bases). V was pared by 4 bases and J by 3 bases, with 6 bases between. The CDR3 runs 13 residues. The CDR3 DNA reads as TGTGCCAGCAGTTCACAGGACACCGGGGAGCTGTTTTTT. It is translated as CASSSQDTGELFF.